The sequence of this T cell receptor (beta chain) was determined in a study of response to subunit inactivated influenza vaccine. Study outcomes and limitations: The authors put forward the suggestion that each seasonal influenza vaccination may bring in only a limited number of new T cells.

Using its own MiXCR run on the RT-PCR reads, TCRdb lists one record per CDR3 protein. This sample yields about 500,000 distinct CDR3 sequences, of which over 10% are seen a single time; around 13% belongs to the top ten. As to this clonotype: The antigen remains undetermined.

Trimming stripped 3 bases from V and 0 bases from J, with 21 bases between. The germline gives CDR1 DFQATT, CDR2 SNEGSKA (reference sequence). The CDR3 totals 19 residues. This clonotype was obtained from a man aged 45-60 years who received an inactivated influenza vaccine. The material was PBMCs from blood, obtained more than 35 days after vaccination. The gene calls are TRBV20-1 and TRBJ2-6; D remains unclear. CDR3 amino acids: CSARGHSGEKSSGANVLTF. CDR3 nucleotides: TGCAGTGCTAGGGGCCATAGTGGCGAAAAGTCCTCTGGGGCCAACGTCCTGACTTTC.